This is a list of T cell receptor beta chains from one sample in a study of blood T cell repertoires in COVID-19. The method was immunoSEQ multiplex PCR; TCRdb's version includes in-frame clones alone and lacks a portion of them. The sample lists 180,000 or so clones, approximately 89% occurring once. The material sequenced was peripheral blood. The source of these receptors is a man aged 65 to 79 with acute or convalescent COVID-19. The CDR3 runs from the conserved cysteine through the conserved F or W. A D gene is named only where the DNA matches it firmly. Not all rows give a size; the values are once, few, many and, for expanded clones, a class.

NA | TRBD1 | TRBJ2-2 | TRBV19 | TGTGCCAGTAGTATAGAGGACAGGGTGATCGGGGAGCTGTTTTTT | CASSIEDRVIGELFF
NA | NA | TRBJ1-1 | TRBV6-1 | TGTGCCAGCAGTGAAGCGATAGTTGGGGGCTCTGAAGCTTTCTTT | CASSEAIVGGSEAFF
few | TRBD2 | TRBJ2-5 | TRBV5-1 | TGCGCCAGCAGCTTGACTAGCGGGGAGACCCAGTACTTC | CASSLTSGETQYF
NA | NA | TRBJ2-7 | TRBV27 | TGTGCCGTGGGGGGGGGCTACACCTACGAGCAGTACTTC | CAVGGGYTYEQYF
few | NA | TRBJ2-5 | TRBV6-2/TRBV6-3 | TGTGCCAGCAGTCAGGCCGAGACCCAGTACTTC | CASSQAETQYF
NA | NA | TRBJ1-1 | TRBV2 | TGTGCCAGCAGTTACTATGCCGGAACTGAAGCTTTCTTT | CASSYYAGTEAFF
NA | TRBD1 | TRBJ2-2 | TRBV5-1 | TGCGCCAGCAGCCTAGGGGGCGACGTCACCGGGGAGCTGTTTTTT | CASSLGGDVTGELFF
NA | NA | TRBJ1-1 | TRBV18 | TGTGCCAGCTCACCGAGGGGGAGAGACACTGAAGCTTTCTTT | CASSPRGRDTEAFF
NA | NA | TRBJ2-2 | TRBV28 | TGTGCCAGCAGTATAGGGGGGAACACCGGGGAGCTGTTTTTT | CASSIGGNTGELFF
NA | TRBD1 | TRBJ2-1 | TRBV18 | TGTGCCAGCTCAAGCGAACAGGGGGATGAGCAGTTCTTC | CASSSEQGDEQFF
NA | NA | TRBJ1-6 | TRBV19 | TGTGCCAGTACCAAATACCCGGGAGCCCTCCACTTT | CASTKYPGALHF
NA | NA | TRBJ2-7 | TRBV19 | TGTGCCAGTCGTCGGGACATCTTCTCCTACGAGCAGTACTTC | CASRRDIFSYEQYF
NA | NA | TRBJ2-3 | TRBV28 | TGTGCCAGCAGTTCTCGGACAGTCAGCACAGATACGCAGTATTTT | CASSSRTVSTDTQYF
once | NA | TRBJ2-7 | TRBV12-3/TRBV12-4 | TGTGCCAGCAGTTCCCTCTACGAGCAGTACTTC | CASSSLYEQYF
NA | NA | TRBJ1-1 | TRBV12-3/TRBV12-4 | TGTGCCAGCAGTTTAGCGGAGACCTTTGAAGCTTTCTTT | CASSLAETFEAFF
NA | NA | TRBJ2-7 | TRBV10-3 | TGTGCCATCAGGGACAGCTCCTACGAGCAGTACTTC | CAIRDSSYEQYF
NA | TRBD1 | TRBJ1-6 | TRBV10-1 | TGCGCCAGCAGTGGAACCCCCGGGACAGCTAATTCACCCCTCCACTTT | CASSGTPGTANSPLHF
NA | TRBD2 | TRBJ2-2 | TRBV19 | TGTGCCAGTGTCCGATCCGGGAGGGGGACCGGGGAGCTGTTTTTT | CASVRSGRGTGELFF
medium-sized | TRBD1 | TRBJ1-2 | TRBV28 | TGTGCCAGCTCCCGGACAGGGTATGGCTACACCTTC | CASSRTGYGYTF
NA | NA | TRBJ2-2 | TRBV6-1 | TGTGCCAGCAGTGAACAAGGAGTTCTCGGGGAGCTGTTTTTT | CASSEQGVLGELFF
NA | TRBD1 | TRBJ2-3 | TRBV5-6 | TGTGCCAGCAGCCAAAGGTCGACAGGGCTAGATACGCAGTATTTT | CASSQRSTGLDTQYF
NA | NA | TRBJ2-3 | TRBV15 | TGTGCCACCAGCAGAGATGGGGGGAGGACGCAGTATTTT | CATSRDGGRTQYF
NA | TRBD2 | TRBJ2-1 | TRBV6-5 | TGTGCCAGCAGTAGAGCGGGAGGATCCTACAATGAGCAGTTCTTC | CASSRAGGSYNEQFF
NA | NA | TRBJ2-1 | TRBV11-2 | TGTGCCAGCAGCTCCAGAGTTCCGAAGACGGAGAATGAGCAGTTCTTC | CASSSRVPKTENEQFF
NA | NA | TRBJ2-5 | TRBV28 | TGTGCCAGCAGTTCGGGAGACACACAAGAGACCCAGTACTTC | CASSSGDTQETQYF